Listed here are 28 T cell receptor beta chains from one sample, sequenced in a study of cytomegalovirus exposure and HLA in healthy donors. PCR was performed using 60 Vbeta and 13 Jbeta primers. Libraries were prepared by immunoSEQ multiplex PCR; TCRdb keeps only in-frame clonotypes and omits some of them. The sample includes approximately 180,000 clones, almost 80% seen only once; the top ten take 6.3%. Material for sequencing was PBMCs. The receptors here all came from a man between 40 and 49 years old in good health and CMV-seropositive.

V gene TRBV10-3 combines with J gene TRBJ2-7; TRBD1 agrees at 10 bases. The J segment lost 4 bases and the V segment lost 5 bases, leaving 5 bases of the junction unmatched. This CDR3 has 14 amino acids. Germline V lookup: CDR1 ENHRY, CDR2 SYGVKD. CDR3 in DNA: TGTGCCATCAGTCCCGGGACAGGGGTGTACGAGCAGTACTTC. It translates to CAISPGTGVYEQYF.

Only a few counts were recorded for this clone. The J gene is TRBJ2-1, the V gene TRBV19, with 8 bases fitting TRBD2. CDR3 length equals 15 residues. Losses at the gene ends were 7 bases for V and 7 bases for J; bases not matched to a gene: 12. Germline V gene data show CDR1 as LNHDA and CDR2 as SQIVND (reference sequence). The chain's CDR3 is CASTQAGVRGNEQFF. The CDR3 coding sequence is TGTGCCAGTACCCAAGCGGGAGTTCGGGGGAATGAGCAGTTCTTC.

J is TRBJ2-1 and V is TRBV28, with 8 bases matching TRBD2. The CDR3 contains 14 residues. Germline trimming cut 6 bases from V and 7 bases from J; bases unmatched to any gene: 8. Germline-derived CDR1 and CDR2 are MDHEN and SYDVKM. The CDR3 reads CASRPGLATNEQFF. For the CDR3, the DNA is TGTGCCAGCAGGCCCGGACTAGCCACGAATGAGCAGTTCTTC.

Only one count was recorded for this clone. The rearrangement uses TRBV28 and TRBJ2-7, with D tentatively TRBD2 (5 bases). Germline CDR1 reads MDHEN; CDR2 reads SYDVKM. V was shortened by 3 bases and J by 4 bases, with 10 bases between the two germline ends. CDR3 length: 13 residues. The chain's CDR3 is CASSFRDRYEQYF. The DNA of the CDR3 is TGTGCCAGCAGTTTCCGGGATCGATACGAGCAGTACTTC.

This chain connects TRBV7-2 to TRBJ2-3, with D hard to call. This CDR3 is 14 amino acids long. The V end lost 1 base, the J end lost 3 bases, and 8 bases lay between the germline ends. Germline CDR1 is SGHTA and CDR2 is FQGNSA. The CDR3 nucleotides read TGTGCCAGCAGCTTAGGAGCGATTACAGATACGCAGTATTTT. It yields the protein CASSLGAITDTQYF.

In its sample, this clone was seen a few times. The rearrangement links TRBV29-1 to TRBJ2-3; D is perhaps TRBD2 (7 bases). The V gene lost 3 bases and the J gene lost 4 bases, with 14 bases spanning the gap. This CDR3 contains 14 residues. Germline CDR1 SQVTM, CDR2 ANQGSEA. The DNA for the CDR3 is TGCAGCGTTGAGAAGGGGGGGGTCGCAGATACGCAGTATTTT. Translation gives CSVEKGGVADTQYF.

The chain joins TRBV30 to TRBJ1-1, with 8 bases aligning to TRBD1. J gave up 0 bases and V 3 bases, and 9 bases lay outside the gene matches. The germline V gene has CDR1 GTSNPN and CDR2 SVGIG (reference sequence). The CDR3 sequence is 16 residues long. The CDR3, as DNA: TGTGCCTGGAGGACAGGGGCCTTACTCATGAACACTGAAGCTTTCTTT. Protein product: CAWRTGALLMNTEAFF.

This sequence joins TRBV5-1 and TRBJ2-1; 7 positions agree with TRBD2. The germline gives CDR1 SGHRS, CDR2 YFSETQ. Trimming took 1 base from V and 8 from J; bases not matched to a gene: 6. The CDR3 is 14 amino acids. The CDR3 DNA is TGCGCCAGCAGCTTGTTGCTAGCGGCGGATGAGCAGTTCTTC. Translated, it gives CASSLLLAADEQFF.

In nucleotides, the CDR3 is TGCGCCAGCAGTGAGTCGAGGAGCCCGGGGTATGGCTACACCTTC. Residues: CASSESRSPGYGYTF. The chain links TRBV10-1 to TRBJ1-2, with D uncertain. V lost 0 bases to trimming and J lost 5 bases, with 13 bases between them. Germline loops: CDR1 WNHNN, CDR2 SYGVQD (reference sequence). The CDR3 is 15 amino acids.

This clone was seen once. J is TRBJ1-4 and V is TRBV29-1; D is unclear. The germline V gene has CDR1 SQVTM and CDR2 ANQGSEA. This CDR3 spans 13 amino acids. V was pared by 2 bases and J by 0 bases, with 4 bases between. CDR3 sequence (DNA): TGCAGCGTTGAACCTGCAACTAATGAAAAACTGTTTTTT. Residues: CSVEPATNEKLFF.

This clone appeared a few times. The rearrangement uses TRBV2 and TRBJ2-5, with D maybe TRBD2 (6 bases). The CDR3 has 14 residues. The ends were cut back, 8 bases at V and 5 bases at J, with 18 bases in the middle. Germline V lookup: CDR1 SNHLY, CDR2 FYNNEI. The CDR3 DNA is TGTGCCAGCGACTACTCCGGGACTGGGGAGACCCAGTACTTC. This encodes CASDYSGTGETQYF.

This clone came up a few times. This chain uses TRBV7-8 with TRBJ2-3; 14 nucleotides agree with TRBD2. Germline V gene data show CDR1 as SGHVS and CDR2 as FQNEAQ. The ends lost 4 bases at V and 4 bases at J; junction bases unmatched: 7. The CDR3 length is 17 residues. The CDR3 DNA is TGTGCCAGCAGCTCTTCCGTGGGACTAGCGGGAGCAGATACGCAGTATTTT. This translates into CASSSSVGLAGADTQYF. The full variable domain, rest sourced from reference TRBV7-8 and TRBJ2-3, is GAGVSQSPRYKVAKRGQDVALRCDPISGHVSLFWYQQALGQGPEFLTYFQNEAQLDKSGLPSDRFFAERPEGSVSTLKIQRTQQEDSAVYLCASSSSVGLAGADTQYFGPGTRLTVL.

The chain links TRBV29-1 to TRBJ1-5; D perhaps matches TRBD1 (5 bases). The CDR3 runs 15 residues. The V and J ends lost 6 bases and 0 bases respectively, with 15 bases between them. Germline assignment: CDR1 SQVTM and CDR2 ANQGSEA. Here the CDR3 DNA reads TGCAGCGTCATCTGGGCAGGGTATAGCAATCAGCCCCAGCATTTT. It yields the protein CSVIWAGYSNQPQHF.

CDR3 protein: CASSRTGVVTEAFF. CDR3 bases: TGTGCCAGTAGTCGGACAGGGGTAGTCACTGAAGCTTTCTTT. The gene calls are TRBV19 and TRBJ1-1; 9 nucleotides align to TRBD1. Germline V gene data show CDR1 as LNHDA and CDR2 as SQIVND (reference sequence). The CDR3 sequence is 14 residues long. Unmatched junction bases numbered 5, after V lost 5 bases and J lost 4 bases.

The chain employs TRBV27 and TRBJ2-5, with 7 nucleotides matching TRBD1. Looked up from germline, CDR1 is MNHEY and CDR2 is SMNVEV (reference sequence). J lost 2 bases, V lost 7 bases, and 4 bases had no gene match. The CDR3 has 13 residues. DNA of the CDR3: TGTGCCAGCATACGGGACAGTCAAGAGACCCAGTACTTC. Its protein is CASIRDSQETQYF.

The chain is built from TRBV11-2 and TRBJ1-5; D gene uncertain. Germline V lookup: CDR1 SGHAT, CDR2 FQNNGV. V lost 0 bases and J lost 7, with 7 bases in between. CDR3 length: 13 amino acids. CDR3 coding DNA: TGTGCCAGCAGCTTAGATCGACAACAGCCCCAGCATTTT. Translation: CASSLDRQQPQHF.

CDR3 sequence (DNA): TGTGCCAGCGCCCCAGGGGGTAGCTCGGAGACCCAGTACTTC. As protein: CASAPGGSSETQYF. J is TRBJ2-5 and V is TRBV7-3; 7 bases align to TRBD1. The V and J ends lost 8 bases and 5 bases, in that order; junction bases with no gene match: 11. Germline values: CDR1 SGHTA, CDR2 FQGTGA. This CDR3 is 14 amino acids long. Together with reference TRBV7-3 and TRBJ2-5, the CDR3 gives the full variable domain: GAGVSQTPSNKVTEKGKYVELRCDPISGHTALYWYRQSLGQGPEFLIYFQGTGAADDSGLPNDRFFAVRPEGSVSTLKIQRTERGDSAVYLCASAPGGSSETQYFGPGTRLLVL.

The chain couples TRBV19 to TRBJ1-5; 9 bases line up with TRBD1. The CDR3 sequence is 14 residues long. J lost 6 bases, V lost 6 bases, and 6 bases had no gene match. The V gene's germline CDR1 is LNHDA and CDR2 SQIVND (reference sequence). CDR3: CASRTGGSFQPQHF. Here the CDR3 DNA reads TGTGCCAGTAGGACAGGGGGTTCTTTTCAGCCCCAGCATTTT.

This chain uses TRBV21-1 with TRBJ1-5. TRBV21-1 is reported as a pseudogene. The length of the CDR3 is 18 residues. CDR3 sequence (DNA): TGTGCCAGCAGTTCTGGCCGGCGGGGGCTGGGCAGCAATCAGCCCCAGCATTTT. This gives the protein CASSSGRRGLGSNQPQHF.

This clone was counted a few times. V usage is TRBV5-1 and J usage is TRBJ2-3; 12 nucleotides match TRBD2. Germline values: CDR1 SGHRS, CDR2 YFSETQ. The ends lost 0 bases at V and 3 bases at J; junction bases unmatched: 5. CDR3 length: 17 amino acids. The DNA of the CDR3 is TGCGCCAGCAGCTTGGGACTAGCGGGAGCTGGGACAGATACGCAGTATTTT. Translated, it gives CASSLGLAGAGTDTQYF.

Comment on this clone: The junction shows a germline mismatch at one end, possibly a read error. The rearrangement uses TRBV7-3 and TRBJ2-3; D uncertain. Germline V gene sequence: CDR1 SGHTA, CDR2 FQGTGA. The CDR3 has 13 amino acids. This CDR3 is CASSLTRSDTQYF. The DNA for the CDR3 is TGTGCCAGCAGCCTAACCAGATCCGATACGCAGTATTTT.

Regarding this clone: The sample contains more than one DNA sequence encoding this CDR3. The chain has TRBV5-1 and TRBJ2-5; 8 bases agree with TRBD1. The CDR3 is 14 amino acids. Germline V gives CDR1 SGHRS, CDR2 YFSETQ. The V segment lost 4 bases and the J segment 1 base; nucleotides outside the gene matches: 3. The CDR3 region has the DNA TGCGCCAGCAGCAGAACAGGGGGCCAAGAGACCCAGTACTTC. It encodes CASSRTGGQETQYF.

This chain links TRBV4-1 with TRBJ2-1; 10 bases are a match to TRBD2. The germline V gene encodes CDR1 MGHRA and CDR2 YSYEKL. The CDR3 has 16 residues. With V trimmed by 4 bases and J by 8 bases, 11 bases remained unmatched. The CDR3 here is CASSRDPSGSSDEQFF. CDR3 nucleotides: TGCGCCAGCAGCCGAGACCCTAGCGGGAGCAGCGATGAGCAGTTCTTC.

V gene TRBV15 combines with J gene TRBJ2-1; 8 positions match TRBD2. The CDR3 totals 15 residues. Trimming at V came to 3 bases and at J to 10 bases, leaving 11 bases not matched to a gene. CDR1 and CDR2 (germline): LNHNV, YYDKDF (reference sequence). Written as DNA, the CDR3 is TGTGCCACCAGCAGCGGGAGGGCGGCGATTCACGAGCAGTTCTTC. It is translated as CATSSGRAAIHEQFF.

This chain joins TRBV7-8 and TRBJ2-1, with TRBD1 matching over 10 bases. CDR1 and CDR2 (germline): SGHVS, FQNEAQ. Trimming at V came to 3 bases and at J to 3 bases, leaving 2 bases not matched to a gene. This CDR3 contains 15 residues. The CDR3 DNA reads TGTGCCAGCAGCTTGGGGACAGGGGTCTACAATGAGCAGTTCTTC. Residues: CASSLGTGVYNEQFF.

The chain is built from TRBV5-6 and TRBJ1-2; D is ambiguous. V lost 0 bases and J 4 bases, leaving 10 bases between the germline ends. Germline V lookup: CDR1 SGHDT, CDR2 YYEEEE. The CDR3 spans 14 residues. DNA for the CDR3: TGTGCCAGCAGCTTGGGGTCGGGTCTCTATGGCTACACCTTC. Translated, it gives CASSLGSGLYGYTF. Together with reference TRBV5-6 and TRBJ1-2, the CDR3 gives the full variable domain: DAGVTQSPTHLIKTRGQQVTLRCSPKSGHDTVSWYQQALGQGPQFIFQYYEEEERQRGNFPDRFSGHQFPNYSSELNVNALLLGDSALYLCASSLGSGLYGYTFGSGTRLTVV.

Regarding this clone: One end of the junction varies from germline; a read error may be responsible. V gene TRBV7-2 combines with J gene TRBJ2-7; 10 nucleotides agree with TRBD2. The CDR3 length is 15 residues. Germline V gives CDR1 SGHTA, CDR2 FQGNSA. CDR3 in DNA: TGTGCCAGCAGGTTAGCTAGCGGGGGCTCCTACGAGCAGTACTTC. It specifies CASRLASGGSYEQYF.

V is TRBV11-2 and J is TRBJ2-1; D is unresolved. V was clipped by 1 base and J by 7 bases, with 8 bases between them. Germline loops: CDR1 SGHAT, CDR2 FQNNGV. This CDR3 comprises 13 residues. CDR3 nucleotides: TGTGCCAGCAGCTTAGGACGGGTAAATGAGCAGTTCTTC. Protein sequence: CASSLGRVNEQFF.